This T cell receptor (beta chain) was found in a study of cytomegalovirus exposure and HLA in healthy donors. Findings of the study overall: Later, an analysis showed that TCR beta chains associated with HLA were more clonally expanded than others that were equally common.

The PCR employed 60 Vbeta primers together with 13 Jbeta primers. The method was immunoSEQ multiplex PCR; TCRdb's version includes in-frame clones alone and lacks a portion of them. The sample comprises about 82,000 clones, 70% to 80% of which are singletons, and around 22% rests with the top ten. On this clone itself: Its antigen is currently unknown.

Germline V CDR1 and CDR2: LNHDA, SQIVND (reference sequence). V lost 7 bases and J lost 3, with 13 bases in between. This CDR3 contains 15 residues. Sequences were obtained from PBMCs. V and J are TRBV19 and TRBJ2-6, with D perhaps matching TRBD1 (7 bases). The source of this sequence is a young man in good health and CMV-seropositive. The CDR3 bases are TGTGCCAGTACGAGGGGGCGGGATGGGGCCAACGTCCTGACTTTC. It encodes CASTRGRDGANVLTF.